Listed here is a single TCR beta chain. Its antigen is currently unknown. The sample is drawn from a study of blood T cells in healthy people across ages. Drawing of peripheral blood yielded 8.5 to 10 milliliters from each donor. A second PCR of 7 to 11 cycles used a sample-barcoded 5' primer and a J-beta primer mix. TCRdb analysed the 5' RACE reads with MiXCR anew, one entry per CDR3 protein. The table includes about 780,000 distinct CDR3 sequences, around 45% detected once. The V and J ends lost 0 bases and 1 base respectively, with 11 bases between them. The CDR3 totals 15 residues. CDR1 SGHDT and CDR2 YYEEEE come from the germline V gene. The study, taken as a whole, reports: Investigators treated diversity estimates from one million T cells as underestimates. When set beside aged donors, long-lived donors presented more naive CD4+ cells and higher diversity.

The specimen was blood. The chain couples TRBV5-6 to TRBJ2-7, with a tentative D call TRBD2 (5 bases). The receptor's source is a man older than 75 in good health. CDR3 protein: CASSLEGLASYEQYF. CDR3 sequence (DNA): TGTGCCAGCAGCTTGGAAGGTCTAGCATCCTACGAGCAGTACTTC. Looking up the rest from reference TRBV5-6 and TRBJ2-7 gives the full variable domain: DAGVTQSPTHLIKTRGQQVTLRCSPKSGHDTVSWYQQALGQGPQFIFQYYEEEERQRGNFPDRFSGHQFPNYSSELNVNALLLGDSALYLCASSLEGLASYEQYFGPGTRLTVT.